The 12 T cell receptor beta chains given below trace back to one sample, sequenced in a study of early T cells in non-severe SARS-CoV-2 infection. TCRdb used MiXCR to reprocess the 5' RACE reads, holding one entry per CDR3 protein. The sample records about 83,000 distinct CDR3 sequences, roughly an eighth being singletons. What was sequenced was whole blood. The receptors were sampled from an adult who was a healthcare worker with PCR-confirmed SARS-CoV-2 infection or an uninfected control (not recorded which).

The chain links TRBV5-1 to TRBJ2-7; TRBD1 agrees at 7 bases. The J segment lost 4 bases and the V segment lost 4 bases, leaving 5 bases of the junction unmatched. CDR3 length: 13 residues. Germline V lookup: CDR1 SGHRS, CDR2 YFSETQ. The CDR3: CASSPGQRYEQYF. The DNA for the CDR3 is TGCGCCAGCAGCCCGGGACAGCGATACGAGCAGTACTTC.

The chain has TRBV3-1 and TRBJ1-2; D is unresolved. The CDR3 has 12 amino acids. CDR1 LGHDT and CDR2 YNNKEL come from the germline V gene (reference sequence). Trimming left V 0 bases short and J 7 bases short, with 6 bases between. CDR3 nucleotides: TGTGCCAGCAGCCAAGAGTTCGGTGGCTACACCTTC. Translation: CASSQEFGGYTF.

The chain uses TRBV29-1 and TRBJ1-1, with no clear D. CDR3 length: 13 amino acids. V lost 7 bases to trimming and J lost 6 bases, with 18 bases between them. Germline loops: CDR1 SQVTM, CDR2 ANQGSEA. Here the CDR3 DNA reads TGCAGCGGCACATGGGGTGCGACCTCTGAAGCTTTCTTT. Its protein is CSGTWGATSEAFF.

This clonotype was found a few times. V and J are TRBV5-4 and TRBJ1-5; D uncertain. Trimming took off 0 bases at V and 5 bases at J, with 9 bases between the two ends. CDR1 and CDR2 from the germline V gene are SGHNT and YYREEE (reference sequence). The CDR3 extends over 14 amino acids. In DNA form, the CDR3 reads TGTGCCAGCAGCTTGGATCCCGGGGATCAGCCCCAGCATTTT. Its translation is CASSLDPGDQPQHF.

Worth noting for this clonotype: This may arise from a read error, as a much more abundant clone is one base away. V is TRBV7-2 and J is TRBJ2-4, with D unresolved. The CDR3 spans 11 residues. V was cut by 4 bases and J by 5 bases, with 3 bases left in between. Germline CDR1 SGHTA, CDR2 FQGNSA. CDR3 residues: CASSSQNIQYF. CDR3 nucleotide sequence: TGTGCCAGCAGCTCCCAAAACATTCAGTACTTC. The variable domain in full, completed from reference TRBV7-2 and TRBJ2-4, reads GAGVSQSPSNKVTEKGKDVELRCDPISGHTALYWYRQSLGQGLEFLIYFQGNSAPDKSGLPSDRFSAERTGGSVSTLTIQRTQQEDSAVYLCASSSQNIQYFGAGTRLSVL.

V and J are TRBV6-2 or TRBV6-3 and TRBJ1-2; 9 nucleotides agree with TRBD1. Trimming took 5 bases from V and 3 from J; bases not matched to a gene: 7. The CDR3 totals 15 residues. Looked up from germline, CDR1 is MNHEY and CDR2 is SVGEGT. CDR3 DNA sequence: TGTGCCAGCAGTCGCTTCCGGACAGGGGACTATGGCTACACCTTC. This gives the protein CASSRFRTGDYGYTF.

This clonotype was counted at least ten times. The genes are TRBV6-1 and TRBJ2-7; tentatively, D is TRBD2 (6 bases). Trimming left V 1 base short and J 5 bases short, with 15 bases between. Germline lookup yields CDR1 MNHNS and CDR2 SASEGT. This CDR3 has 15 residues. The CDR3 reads CASSEGPPPGDEQYF. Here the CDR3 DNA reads TGTGCCAGCAGTGAAGGTCCCCCACCGGGGGACGAGCAGTACTTC.

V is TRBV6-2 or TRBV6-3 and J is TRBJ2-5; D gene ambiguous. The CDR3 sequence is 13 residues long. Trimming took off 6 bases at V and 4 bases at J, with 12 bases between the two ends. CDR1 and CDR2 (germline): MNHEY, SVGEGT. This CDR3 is CASSHPVGETQYF. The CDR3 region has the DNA TGTGCCAGCAGCCACCCCGTCGGAGAGACCCAGTACTTC.

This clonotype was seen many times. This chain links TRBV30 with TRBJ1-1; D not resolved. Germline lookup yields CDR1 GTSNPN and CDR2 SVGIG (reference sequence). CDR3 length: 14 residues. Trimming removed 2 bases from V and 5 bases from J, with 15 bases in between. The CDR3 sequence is CAWSTPDPGTEAFF. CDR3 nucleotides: TGTGCCTGGAGTACTCCCGACCCGGGTACTGAAGCTTTCTTT.

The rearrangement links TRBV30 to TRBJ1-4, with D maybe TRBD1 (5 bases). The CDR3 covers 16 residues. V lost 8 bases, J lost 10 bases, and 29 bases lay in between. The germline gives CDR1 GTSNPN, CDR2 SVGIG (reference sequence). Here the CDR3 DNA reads TGTGCCCTGGAGGTGTCGGAGGGGCGTCGGGCGGGAAAACTGTTTTTT. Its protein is CALEVSEGRRAGKLFF.

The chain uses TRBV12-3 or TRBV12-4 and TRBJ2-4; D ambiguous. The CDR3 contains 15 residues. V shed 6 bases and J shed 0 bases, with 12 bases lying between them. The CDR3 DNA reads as TGTGCCAGCAGCCCCGCGGCAGGAGCCAAAAACATTCAGTACTTC. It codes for CASSPAAGAKNIQYF.

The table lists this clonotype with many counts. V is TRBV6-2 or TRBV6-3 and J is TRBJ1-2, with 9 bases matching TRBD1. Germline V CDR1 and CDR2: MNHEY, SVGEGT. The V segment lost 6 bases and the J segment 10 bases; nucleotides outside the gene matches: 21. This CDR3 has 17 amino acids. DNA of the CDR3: TGTGCCAGCAGATCTCCCTTAACAGGGGGCAATGGTCGCGACTACACCTTC. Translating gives CASRSPLTGGNGRDYTF.